This T cell receptor beta chain was documented in a study of identical twins. Study-level results: Fewer insertions marked abundant cord blood beta clonotypes; young adult naive trended weakly, memory not at all. Within monozygotic twins, out-of-frame TCR alpha sharing was underestimated by the models.

TCRdb reprocessed the 5' RACE reads via MiXCR and lists one record per CDR3 protein. The sample carries some 600,000 distinct CDR3 sequences, under 8.5% recorded once. Among all donors, each was a healthy Caucasian. Concerning this clonotype: Its specificity is unknown.

This CDR3 comprises 12 residues. The V gene end was trimmed by 8 bases and the J gene end by 9 bases; junction bases not matched to a gene: 7. Separately, the same data were catalogued under a study of yellow fever vaccine responses in identical twins.

Source material: PBMCs. The clonotype was recovered from a woman between 18 and 29 years old in good health. The V and J genes are TRBV12-3 or TRBV12-4 and TRBJ2-1; TRBD2 agrees at 7 bases. The CDR3 here is CASGGVVGEQFF. In DNA, the CDR3 is TGTGCCAGCGGGGGGGTCGTCGGTGAGCAGTTCTTC.